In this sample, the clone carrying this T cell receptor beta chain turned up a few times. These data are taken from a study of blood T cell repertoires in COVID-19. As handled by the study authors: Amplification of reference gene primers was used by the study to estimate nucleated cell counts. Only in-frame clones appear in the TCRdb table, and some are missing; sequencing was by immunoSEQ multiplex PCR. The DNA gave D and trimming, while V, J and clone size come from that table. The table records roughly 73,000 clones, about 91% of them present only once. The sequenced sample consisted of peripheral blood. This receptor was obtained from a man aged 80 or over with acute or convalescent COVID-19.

The CDR3 DNA reads TGTGCCAGCAGCCCCGGAGTTAGCTCCTACAATGAGCAGTTCTTC. Protein sequence: CASSPGVSSYNEQFF. The chain couples TRBV3-1 (or the pseudogene TRBV3-2) to TRBJ2-1; D uncertain. The CDR3 totals 15 residues. The germline V gene has CDR1 LGHDT and CDR2 YNNKEL (reference sequence). Trimming took 4 bases from V and 0 from J, leaving 10 bases between them.